This TCR beta chain was found in a study of shared clonotypes between healthy human individuals. For the study at large: Three CD4 naive, three CD4 memory, two CD8 naive and one CD8 memory plate were used per donor.

Per the authors' pipeline: ImmunoSEQ output held junction-only sequences without quality scores, so filtering differed. Profiling relied on immunoSEQ multiplex PCR, and the TCRdb table lists in-frame clones only, not all of them. Clone size and V and J calls were adopted from that table, with D and trimming inferred from the DNA. The sample lists 2 million to 2.5 million clones, approximately 95% seen once, with 0.1% to 0.15% in the top ten. In germline, CDR1 is SGHDT, CDR2 YYEEEE. The CDR3 loop spans 16 amino acids. Trimming took 4 bases from V and 1 from J, leaving 15 bases between them. This chain uses TRBV5-6 with TRBJ1-5; TRBD1 might be the D (6 bases). Source material: naive CD4+ T cells sorted from blood. Subset denoted: CD45RA+ positively selected. The clonotype originates from a man aged 18 to 29 in good health. The CDR3 nucleotides read TGTGCCAGCAGCCGCTTACAGGGTAACAGCAATCAGCCCCAGCATTTT. Its translation is CASSRLQGNSNQPQHF.